This TCR beta chain was captured by sequencing in a study of T-cell reconstitution after alpha-beta-depleted transplantation in children. The length of the CDR3 is 14 residues. Trimming removed 0 bases at V and 4 bases at J, with 11 bases between. The germline gives CDR1 SGHRS, CDR2 YFSETQ. This clonotype was found many times. This sample's TCRbeta library carried unique molecular identifier barcodes. TCRdb itself ran the PCR reads through MiXCR, one entry per CDR3 protein. The table shows approximately 500,000 distinct CDR3 sequences, with roughly 30% occurring only once. The receptor was isolated from a boy less than two years old with Wiskott-Aldrich syndrome, due to receive a stem cell transplant. The material was PBMCs, obtained before TCRalphabeta/CD19-depleted stem cell transplant. The chain joins TRBV5-1 to TRBJ2-7; weak D call: TRBD1 (6 bases). CDR3 protein: CASSLEPDRYEQYF. CDR3 DNA sequence: TGCGCCAGCAGCTTGGAACCGGACAGATACGAGCAGTACTTC.